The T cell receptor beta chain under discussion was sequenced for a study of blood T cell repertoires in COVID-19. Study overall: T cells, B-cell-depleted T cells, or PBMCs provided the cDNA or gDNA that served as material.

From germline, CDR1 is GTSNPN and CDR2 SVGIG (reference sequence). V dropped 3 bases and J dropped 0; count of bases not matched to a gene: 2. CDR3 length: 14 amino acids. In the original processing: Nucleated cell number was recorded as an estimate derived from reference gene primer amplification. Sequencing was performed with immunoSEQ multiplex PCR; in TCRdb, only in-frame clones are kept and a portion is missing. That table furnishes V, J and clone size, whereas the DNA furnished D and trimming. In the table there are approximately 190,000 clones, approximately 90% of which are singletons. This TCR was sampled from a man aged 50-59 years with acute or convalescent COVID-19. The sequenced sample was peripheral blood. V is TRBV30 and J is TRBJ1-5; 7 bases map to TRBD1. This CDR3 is CAWSGTVSNQPQHF. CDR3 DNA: TGTGCCTGGAGCGGGACAGTTAGCAATCAGCCCCAGCATTTT. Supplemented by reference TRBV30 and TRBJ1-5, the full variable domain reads SQTIHQWPATLVQPVGSPLSLECTVEGTSNPNLYWYRQAAGRGLQLLFYSVGIGQISSEVPQNLSASRPQDRQFILSSKKLLLSDSGFYLCAWSGTVSNQPQHFGDGTRLSIL.